This TCR beta chain emerged from a study of blood T cell repertoires in COVID-19. Looking at the study overall: Samples came from the United States, Italy and Spain, spanning acute and convalescent COVID-19. In each case, the material was cDNA or gDNA derived from T cells, B-cell-depleted T cells, or PBMCs.

How the authors handled the data: Estimates of nucleated cell counts were drawn from the amplification of reference gene primers. Repertoires were generated with immunoSEQ multiplex PCR, while TCRdb's copy carries only in-frame clones and drops some. Clone size and V and J calls were adopted from that table, with D and trimming inferred from the DNA. This table has 90,000 to 100,000 clones, 72% appearing once. Sequenced material: peripheral blood. The source is a woman aged 55-70 years in a cohort sampled during active or convalescent COVID-19.

The CDR3 DNA reads as TGTGCCATCAGTGGGGGCAGGGTCGAGACCCAGTACTTC. This encodes CAISGGRVETQYF. This chain links TRBV10-3 with TRBJ2-5, with D tentatively TRBD1 (5 bases). CDR3 length equals 13 residues. Trimming left V 4 bases short and J 5 bases short, with 11 bases between. Germline V gene lookup returns CDR1 ENHRY and CDR2 SYGVKD.